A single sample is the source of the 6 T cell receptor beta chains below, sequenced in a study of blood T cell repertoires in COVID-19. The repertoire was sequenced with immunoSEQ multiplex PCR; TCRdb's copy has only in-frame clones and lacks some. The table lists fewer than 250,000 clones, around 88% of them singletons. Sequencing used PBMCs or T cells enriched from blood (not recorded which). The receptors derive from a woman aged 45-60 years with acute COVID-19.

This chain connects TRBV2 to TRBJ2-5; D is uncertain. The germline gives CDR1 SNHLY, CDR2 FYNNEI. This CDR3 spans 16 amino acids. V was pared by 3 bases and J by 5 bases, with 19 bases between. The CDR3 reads CASSDPLLARPETQYF. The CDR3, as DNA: TGTGCCAGCAGTGACCCCCTATTAGCCAGACCGGAGACCCAGTACTTC.

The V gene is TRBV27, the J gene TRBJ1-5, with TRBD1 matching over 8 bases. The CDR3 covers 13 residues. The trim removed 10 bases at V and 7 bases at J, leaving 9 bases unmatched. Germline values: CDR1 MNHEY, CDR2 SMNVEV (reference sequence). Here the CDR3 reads CAIPGQGGQPQHF. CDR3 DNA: TGTGCCATCCCCGGACAGGGAGGACAGCCCCAGCATTTT.

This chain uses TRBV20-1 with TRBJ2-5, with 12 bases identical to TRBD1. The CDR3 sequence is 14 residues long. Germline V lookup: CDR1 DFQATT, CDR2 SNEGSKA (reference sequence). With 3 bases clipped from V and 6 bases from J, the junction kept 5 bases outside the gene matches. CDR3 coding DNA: TGCAGTGCTAGTCGGGACAGGGGGCTCAAGACCCAGTACTTC. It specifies CSASRDRGLKTQYF.

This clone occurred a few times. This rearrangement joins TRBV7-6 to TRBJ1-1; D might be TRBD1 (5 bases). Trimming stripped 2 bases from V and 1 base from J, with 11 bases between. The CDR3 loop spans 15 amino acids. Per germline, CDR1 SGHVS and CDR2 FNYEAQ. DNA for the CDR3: TGTGCCAGCAGCTTATCAGGGTCCGGGAACACTGAAGCTTTCTTT. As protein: CASSLSGSGNTEAFF.

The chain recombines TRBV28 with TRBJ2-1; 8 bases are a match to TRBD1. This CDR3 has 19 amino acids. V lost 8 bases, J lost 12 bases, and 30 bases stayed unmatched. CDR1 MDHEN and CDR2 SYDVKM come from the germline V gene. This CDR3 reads CASRTKMPWTGKNLPPQFF. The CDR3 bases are TGTGCCAGCCGAACTAAGATGCCATGGACAGGGAAAAACCTCCCACCGCAGTTCTTC. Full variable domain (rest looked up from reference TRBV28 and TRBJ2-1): DVKVTQSSRYLVKRTGEKVFLECVQDMDHENMFWYRQDPGLGLRLIYFSYDVKMKEKGDIPEGYSVSREKKERFSLILESASTNQTSMYLCASRTKMPWTGKNLPPQFFGPGTRLTVL.

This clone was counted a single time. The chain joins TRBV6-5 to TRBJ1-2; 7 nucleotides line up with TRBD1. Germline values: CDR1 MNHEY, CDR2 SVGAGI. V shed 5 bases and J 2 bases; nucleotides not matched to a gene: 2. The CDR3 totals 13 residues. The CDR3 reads CASSPGGNYGYTF. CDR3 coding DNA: TGTGCCAGCAGTCCAGGGGGGAACTATGGCTACACCTTC.